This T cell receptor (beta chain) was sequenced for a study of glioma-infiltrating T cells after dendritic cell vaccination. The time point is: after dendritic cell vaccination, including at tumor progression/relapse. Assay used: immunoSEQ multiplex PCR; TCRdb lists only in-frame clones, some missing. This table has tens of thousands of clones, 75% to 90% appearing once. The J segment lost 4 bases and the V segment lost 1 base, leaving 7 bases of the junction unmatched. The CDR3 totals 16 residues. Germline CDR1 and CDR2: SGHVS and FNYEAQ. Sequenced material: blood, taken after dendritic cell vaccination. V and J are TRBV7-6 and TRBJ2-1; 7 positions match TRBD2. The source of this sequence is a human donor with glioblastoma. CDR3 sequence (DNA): TGTGCCAGCAGCTTAGAAGCGGGACCAGTATACAATGAGCAGTTCTTC. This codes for CASSLEAGPVYNEQFF.